These 15 T cell receptor beta chains share one sample of origin, sequenced in a study of cytomegalovirus exposure and HLA in healthy donors. With 60 Vbeta and 13 Jbeta primers, the PCR was carried out. Measured with immunoSEQ multiplex PCR; TCRdb has only the in-frame clones, and not every one. The repertoire holds 210,000 or so clones, over 65% seen once, with less than 20% in the top ten. Material for sequencing was PBMCs. The receptors stem from a man aged 40-49 years in good health and CMV-seronegative.

This chain joins TRBV18 and TRBJ1-3; D possibly corresponds to TRBD1 (6 bases). The CDR3 has 15 amino acids. V shed 1 base and J shed 1 base, with 8 bases lying between them. The germline gives CDR1 KGHSH, CDR2 LQKENI. CDR3 bases: TGTGCCAGCTCACCACGGGACATTTCTGGAAACACCATATATTTT. Amino acid sequence: CASSPRDISGNTIYF.

The rearrangement links TRBV28 to TRBJ2-1; 7 positions agree with TRBD1. This CDR3 spans 15 amino acids. CDR1 MDHEN and CDR2 SYDVKM come from the germline V gene. V lost 2 bases, J lost 6 bases, and 7 bases stayed unmatched. The CDR3 spells CASSLGWRQGNEQFF. CDR3 nucleotides: TGTGCCAGCAGTTTAGGGTGGAGACAGGGCAATGAGCAGTTCTTC.

The chain combines TRBV27 with TRBJ2-1; 7 positions agree with TRBD2. The V and J ends lost 4 bases and 9 bases, in that order; junction bases with no gene match: 15. CDR3 size: 16 residues. Per the germline V gene, CDR1 is MNHEY and CDR2 is SMNVEV (reference sequence). The CDR3 region is CASSSYPTAGKGEQFF. The CDR3 region has the DNA TGTGCCAGCAGTTCCTATCCCACAGCGGGGAAGGGTGAGCAGTTCTTC.

The chain is built from TRBV6-1 and TRBJ2-7, with TRBD1 as a possible D gene (5 bases). CDR3 length: 14 amino acids. Germline V gene data show CDR1 as MNHNS and CDR2 as SASEGT. V lost 3 bases and J lost 2, with 11 bases in between. CDR3 nucleotides: TGTGCCAGCAGTGAGGGGCGGCGCGCCTACGAGCAGTACTTC. It codes for CASSEGRRAYEQYF.

The rearrangement uses TRBV25-1 and TRBJ1-1; D uncertain. V shed 6 bases and J shed 0 bases, with 11 bases lying between them. CDR1 MGHDK and CDR2 SYGVNS come from the germline V gene. This CDR3 spans 14 amino acids. The CDR3 loop is CASRNTGVNTEAFF. In nucleotides, the CDR3 is TGTGCCAGCAGAAATACGGGAGTGAACACTGAAGCTTTCTTT.

The rearrangement joins TRBV7-3 to TRBJ2-7; possible D gene TRBD1, 5 bases. CDR1 is SGHTA and CDR2 is FQGTGA in the germline V gene. The CDR3 consists of 13 residues. The ends were cut back, 5 bases at V and 0 bases at J, with 8 bases in the middle. The DNA for the CDR3 is TGTGCCAGCAGCCCAGACAGCTCCTACGAGCAGTACTTC. Amino acid sequence: CASSPDSSYEQYF.

V usage is TRBV18 and J usage is TRBJ1-6, with D perhaps TRBD1 (6 bases). Trimming removed 3 bases from V and 8 bases from J, with 20 bases in between. The CDR3 spans 17 residues. Germline V lookup: CDR1 KGHSH, CDR2 LQKENI. CDR3 bases: TGTGCCAGCTCACCCGTAATAGGGGGAGCGTTTGATTCACCCCTCCACTTT. Protein product: CASSPVIGGAFDSPLHF.

The chain combines TRBV7-9 with TRBJ2-7, with 7 bases that match TRBD1. The CDR3 covers 15 residues. Germline lookup yields CDR1 SEHNR and CDR2 FQNEAQ (reference sequence). Losses at the gene ends were 5 bases for V and 2 bases for J; bases not matched to a gene: 9. CDR3 amino acids: CASSNLNDRAYEQYF. The CDR3 region has the DNA TGTGCCAGCAGCAACCTCAACGACAGGGCCTACGAGCAGTACTTC.

A single count supports this clone. The rearrangement joins TRBV5-4 to TRBJ2-7; tentatively, D is TRBD1 (6 bases). V shed 2 bases and J shed 3 bases, with 9 bases lying between them. CDR3 size: 13 residues. Looked up from germline, CDR1 is SGHNT and CDR2 is YYREEE (reference sequence). This CDR3 is CASSFPDSYEQYF. In DNA form, the CDR3 reads TGTGCCAGCAGCTTCCCGGACAGCTACGAGCAGTACTTC.

This rearrangement joins TRBV7-2 to TRBJ1-2; D possibly corresponds to TRBD1 (5 bases). This CDR3 has 13 amino acids. V was clipped by 4 bases and J by 3 bases, with 9 bases between them. Germline lookup yields CDR1 SGHTA and CDR2 FQGNSA. DNA for the CDR3: TGTGCCAGCAGCTCAGACAGTCACTATGGCTACACCTTC. It yields the protein CASSSDSHYGYTF. Full variable domain (remainder filled in from reference TRBV7-2 and TRBJ1-2): GAGVSQSPSNKVTEKGKDVELRCDPISGHTALYWYRQSLGQGLEFLIYFQGNSAPDKSGLPSDRFSAERTGGSVSTLTIQRTQQEDSAVYLCASSSDSHYGYTFGSGTRLTVV.

This chain connects TRBV11-3 to TRBJ2-2; 9 nucleotides line up with TRBD2. Germline CDR1 reads SGHNT; CDR2 reads YENEEA. This CDR3 has 14 amino acids. V lost 5 bases, J lost 6 bases, and 4 bases stayed unmatched. CDR3 amino acids: CASSPSGKAGELFF. The CDR3 nucleotides are TGTGCCAGCAGCCCTAGCGGGAAAGCCGGGGAGCTGTTTTTT. Looking up the rest from reference TRBV11-3 and TRBJ2-2 gives the full variable domain: EAGVVQSPRYKIIEKKQPVAFWCNPISGHNTLYWYLQNLGQGPELLIRYENEEAVDDSQLPKDRFSAERLKGVDSTLKIQPAELGDSAVYLCASSPSGKAGELFFGEGSRLTVL.

The chain uses TRBV28 and TRBJ2-7, with TRBD1 identical over 7 bases. Per the germline V gene, CDR1 is MDHEN and CDR2 is SYDVKM. The CDR3 length is 14 residues. Trimming took 4 bases from V and 11 from J; bases not matched to a gene: 14. CDR3 in amino acids: CASSSLGQGDVKYF. The CDR3 DNA is TGTGCCAGCAGTTCCCTAGGGCAGGGGGATGTCAAGTACTTC.

The V call is TRBV30, the J call TRBJ1-2; 10 nucleotides match TRBD1. CDR3 length: 13 amino acids. Losses at the gene ends were 3 bases for V and 7 bases for J; bases not matched to a gene: 5. CDR1 and CDR2 from the germline V gene are GTSNPN and SVGIG (reference sequence). The chain's CDR3 is CAWSGTGDGGYTF. The DNA for the CDR3 is TGTGCCTGGAGCGGGACAGGGGACGGTGGCTACACCTTC.

This clone was observed a handful of times. The gene calls are TRBV7-3 and TRBJ2-3, with 8 bases aligning to TRBD2. V shed 6 bases, J shed 4 bases, and the junction held 9 bases outside the gene matches. The CDR3 runs 15 residues. Germline CDR1 reads SGHTA; CDR2 reads FQGTGA. CDR3 region: CASSLAGGPSDTQYF. The CDR3 DNA sequence: TGTGCCAGCAGTTTGGCGGGAGGACCCTCAGATACGCAGTATTTT.

The J gene is TRBJ2-5, the V gene TRBV9; tentative D call: TRBD1 (5 bases). The CDR3 runs to 13 residues. Germline assignment: CDR1 SGDLS and CDR2 YYNGEE. V was clipped by 3 bases and J by 5 bases, with 11 bases between them. CDR3: CASSATPGETQYF. The CDR3 DNA reads TGTGCCAGCAGCGCCACCCCAGGGGAGACCCAGTACTTC.